The rows below give T cell receptor beta chains drawn from one sample of a study of T cell repertoires in cytomegalovirus infection. TCRdb used MiXCR to reprocess the reads, holding one entry per CDR3 protein. This sample has 170,000 or so distinct CDR3 sequences, with 17% found just once. Sample: CD8+ T cells from PBMCs. Receptor source: a human donor in good health (CMV status not recorded). Some clones in this sample may be carry-over from other donors' samples. Both conserved end residues are part of each CDR3. Each record gives: J gene, D gene, V gene, clone size, CDR3 protein, CDR3 DNA. The D gene is left open where the match is weak. The size of a clone is reported for some rows only, either as once, few or many, or as a class for expanded clones.

j_call: TRBJ1-4; d_call: TRBD1; v_call: TRBV7-2; clone_size: few; cdr3_aa: CASSLVPGGINEKLFF; cdr3_nt: TGTGCCAGCAGCTTAGTCCCAGGGGGAATAAATGAAAAACTGTTTTTT
j_call: TRBJ2-3; d_call: TRBD1; v_call: TRBV7-9; clone_size: few; cdr3_aa: CASSLEGTVTDTQYF; cdr3_nt: TGTGCCAGCAGCTTAGAGGGGACAGTCACAGATACGCAGTATTTT
j_call: TRBJ2-7; d_call: NA; v_call: TRBV12-5; clone_size: NA; cdr3_aa: CASGLGGGKPDYEQYF; cdr3_nt: TGTGCTAGTGGTTTGGGTGGGGGGAAACCGGACTACGAGCAGTACTTC
j_call: TRBJ1-4; d_call: NA; v_call: TRBV6-6; clone_size: few; cdr3_aa: CASSESTGPATNEKLFF; cdr3_nt: TGTGCCAGCAGTGAATCGACAGGACCGGCAACTAATGAAAAACTGTTTTTT
j_call: TRBJ2-7; d_call: NA; v_call: TRBV5-6; clone_size: NA; cdr3_aa: CASSPDYSYEQYF; cdr3_nt: TGTGCCAGCAGCCCGGACTACTCCTACGAGCAGTACTTC
j_call: TRBJ2-2; d_call: NA; v_call: TRBV7-2; clone_size: few; cdr3_aa: CASSLGLAPDVGELFF; cdr3_nt: TGTGCCAGCAGCTTAGGGCTAGCGCCGGACGTTGGGGAGCTGTTTTTT
j_call: TRBJ1-2; d_call: TRBD1; v_call: TRBV14; clone_size: few; cdr3_aa: CASSQDIGARGFRGYTF; cdr3_nt: TGTGCCAGCAGCCAAGATATCGGCGCCAGGGGGTTCAGAGGCTACACCTTC
j_call: TRBJ2-1; d_call: NA; v_call: TRBV28; clone_size: NA; cdr3_aa: CASRLYQSSYNEQFF; cdr3_nt: TGTGCCAGCAGACTATACCAAAGCTCCTACAATGAGCAGTTCTTC
j_call: TRBJ1-2; d_call: NA; v_call: TRBV9; clone_size: NA; cdr3_aa: CASSPWEANYGYTF; cdr3_nt: TGTGCCAGCAGCCCATGGGAGGCTAACTATGGCTACACCTTC
j_call: TRBJ2-5; d_call: NA; v_call: TRBV7-9; clone_size: NA; cdr3_aa: CASSHRDKKQETQYF; cdr3_nt: TGTGCCAGCAGCCACCGGGACAAGAAACAAGAGACCCAGTACTTC
j_call: TRBJ1-5; d_call: NA; v_call: TRBV12-3/TRBV12-4; clone_size: NA; cdr3_aa: CASSRGNSNQPQHF; cdr3_nt: TGTGCCAGCAGCCGAGGGAATAGCAATCAGCCCCAGCATTTT
j_call: TRBJ1-5; d_call: NA; v_call: TRBV13; clone_size: many; cdr3_aa: CASSLGSSNQPQHF; cdr3_nt: TGTGCCAGCAGCTTAGGTTCTAGCAATCAGCCCCAGCATTTT
j_call: TRBJ1-1; d_call: NA; v_call: TRBV6-2/TRBV6-3; clone_size: NA; cdr3_aa: CASSYPGQKMNTEAFF; cdr3_nt: TGTGCCAGCAGTTACCCGGGACAAAAAATGAACACTGAAGCTTTCTTT
j_call: TRBJ1-1; d_call: NA; v_call: TRBV7-2; clone_size: once; cdr3_aa: CASSFLGSEAFF; cdr3_nt: TGTGCCAGCAGCTTTCTTGGTTCTGAAGCTTTCTTT
j_call: TRBJ2-7; d_call: NA; v_call: TRBV7-9; clone_size: few; cdr3_aa: CASSLGQLEQYF; cdr3_nt: TGTGCCAGCAGCTTGGGACAACTCGAGCAGTACTTC
j_call: TRBJ1-2; d_call: NA; v_call: TRBV7-8; clone_size: many; cdr3_aa: CASSFGTGYGYTF; cdr3_nt: TGTGCCAGCAGCTTCGGGACGGGCTATGGCTACACCTTC
j_call: TRBJ1-1; d_call: NA; v_call: TRBV25-1; clone_size: few; cdr3_aa: CASSGVRGRKHTEAFF; cdr3_nt: TGTGCCAGCAGTGGCGTTCGGGGGAGGAAGCACACTGAAGCTTTCTTT
j_call: TRBJ2-1; d_call: NA; v_call: TRBV4-2; clone_size: many; cdr3_aa: CASSQEMGLEKNEQFF; cdr3_nt: TGTGCCAGCAGCCAAGAGATGGGGCTTGAGAAGAATGAGCAGTTCTTC
j_call: TRBJ2-5; d_call: TRBD1; v_call: TRBV6-5; clone_size: NA; cdr3_aa: CASSHSTGQLSWTQYF; cdr3_nt: TGTGCCAGCAGCCATTCCACGGGACAGCTATCGTGGACCCAGTACTTC
j_call: TRBJ2-3; d_call: NA; v_call: TRBV6-2/TRBV6-3; clone_size: few; cdr3_aa: CASSYEAFTDTQYF; cdr3_nt: TGTGCCAGCAGTTACGAGGCTTTCACAGATACGCAGTATTTT
j_call: TRBJ1-2; d_call: NA; v_call: TRBV7-2; clone_size: few; cdr3_aa: CASGLAGGFNYGYTF; cdr3_nt: TGTGCCAGCGGGCTTGCCGGGGGCTTTAACTATGGCTACACCTTC
j_call: TRBJ2-1; d_call: TRBD1; v_call: TRBV6-1; clone_size: NA; cdr3_aa: CASSTGANEQFF; cdr3_nt: TGTGCCAGCAGTACAGGGGCTAACGAGCAGTTCTTC
j_call: TRBJ2-2; d_call: NA; v_call: TRBV6-2/TRBV6-3; clone_size: NA; cdr3_aa: CASSYFLSGELFF; cdr3_nt: TGTGCCAGCAGTTACTTTCTATCCGGGGAGCTGTTTTTT
j_call: TRBJ2-1; d_call: NA; v_call: TRBV27; clone_size: few; cdr3_aa: CASSFRREQFF; cdr3_nt: TGTGCCAGCAGTTTCCGCCGAGAGCAGTTCTTC
j_call: TRBJ2-5; d_call: NA; v_call: TRBV6-2/TRBV6-3; clone_size: NA; cdr3_aa: CASSYPGVVNRIYQETQYF; cdr3_nt: TGTGCCAGCAGTTACCCCGGAGTCGTCAACAGGATCTACCAAGAGACCCAGTACTTC
j_call: TRBJ1-3; d_call: NA; v_call: TRBV28; clone_size: NA; cdr3_aa: CASSFPAVGIRNTIYF; cdr3_nt: TGTGCCAGCAGTTTTCCCGCAGTAGGCATCCGGAACACCATATATTTT
j_call: TRBJ1-1; d_call: NA; v_call: TRBV20-1; clone_size: medium-sized; cdr3_aa: CSARDPNRLTEAFF; cdr3_nt: TGCAGTGCTAGAGATCCAAACAGGCTAACTGAAGCTTTCTTT
j_call: TRBJ2-5; d_call: NA; v_call: TRBV6-6; clone_size: NA; cdr3_aa: CASSYFRDFQETQYF; cdr3_nt: TGTGCCAGCAGTTACTTCAGGGATTTCCAAGAGACCCAGTACTTC
j_call: TRBJ2-7; d_call: NA; v_call: TRBV6-6; clone_size: NA; cdr3_aa: CASSYSLQGSYEQYF; cdr3_nt: TGTGCCAGCAGTTACTCTTTACAGGGCTCCTACGAGCAGTACTTC
j_call: TRBJ1-1; d_call: TRBD1; v_call: TRBV29-1; clone_size: NA; cdr3_aa: CSADPGGMNTEAFF; cdr3_nt: TGCAGCGCGGATCCAGGGGGCATGAACACTGAAGCTTTCTTT
j_call: TRBJ1-2; d_call: NA; v_call: TRBV7-8; clone_size: few; cdr3_aa: CASSPNSDGYTF; cdr3_nt: TGTGCCAGCAGCCCGAACTCTGACGGCTACACCTTC
j_call: TRBJ1-1; d_call: NA; v_call: TRBV12-3/TRBV12-4; clone_size: NA; cdr3_aa: CASSWGLNTEAFF; cdr3_nt: TGTGCCAGCAGTTGGGGATTGAACACTGAAGCTTTCTTT
j_call: TRBJ2-3; d_call: TRBD2; v_call: TRBV11-2; clone_size: NA; cdr3_aa: CASSLRGSGGPNPSTDTQYF; cdr3_nt: TGTGCCAGCAGCTTAAGGGGTAGCGGGGGGCCAAACCCGAGCACAGATACGCAGTATTTT
j_call: TRBJ2-1; d_call: TRBD1; v_call: TRBV4-1; clone_size: NA; cdr3_aa: CASSPTGDRNNEQFF; cdr3_nt: TGCGCCAGCAGCCCCACAGGGGATAGAAACAATGAGCAGTTCTTC
j_call: TRBJ1-5; d_call: NA; v_call: TRBV7-6; clone_size: many; cdr3_aa: CASSLNSARNQPQHF; cdr3_nt: TGTGCCAGCAGCTTAAATAGTGCCCGCAATCAGCCCCAGCATTTT
j_call: TRBJ1-2; d_call: NA; v_call: TRBV7-9; clone_size: few; cdr3_aa: CASSLEGQSRDGYTF; cdr3_nt: TGTGCCAGCAGCTTAGAAGGGCAGTCAAGGGATGGCTACACCTTC
j_call: TRBJ1-1; d_call: TRBD1; v_call: TRBV2; clone_size: NA; cdr3_aa: CASSGYGTGPLSGTEAFF; cdr3_nt: TGTGCCAGCAGTGGATACGGGACAGGACCGCTCTCGGGAACTGAAGCTTTCTTT
j_call: TRBJ2-1; d_call: TRBD2; v_call: TRBV2; clone_size: NA; cdr3_aa: CASPGLGALDEQFF; cdr3_nt: TGTGCCAGTCCGGGACTAGGCGCTCTGGATGAGCAGTTCTTC
j_call: TRBJ2-2; d_call: TRBD1; v_call: TRBV24-1; clone_size: few; cdr3_aa: CAVQGEFPGELFF; cdr3_nt: TGTGCCGTACAGGGGGAGTTTCCCGGGGAGCTGTTTTTT
j_call: TRBJ2-5; d_call: NA; v_call: TRBV5-5; clone_size: NA; cdr3_aa: CASSFSPRSVSQQETQYF; cdr3_nt: TGTGCCAGCAGCTTCTCACCCCGCAGCGTTTCGCAGCAAGAGACCCAGTACTTC
j_call: TRBJ1-5; d_call: TRBD1; v_call: TRBV19; clone_size: NA; cdr3_aa: CASSVDRAQPQHF; cdr3_nt: TGTGCCAGTAGTGTCGACAGGGCTCAGCCCCAGCATTTT
j_call: TRBJ1-1; d_call: NA; v_call: TRBV7-2; clone_size: NA; cdr3_aa: CASSLVPAGRVNTEAFF; cdr3_nt: TGTGCCAGCAGCTTAGTCCCGGCGGGTCGGGTGAACACTGAAGCTTTCTTT
j_call: TRBJ2-2; d_call: TRBD1; v_call: TRBV7-9; clone_size: NA; cdr3_aa: CASSSLQGARTGELFF; cdr3_nt: TGTGCCAGCAGCTCGCTACAGGGGGCGCGCACCGGGGAGCTGTTTTTT
j_call: TRBJ2-7; d_call: NA; v_call: TRBV6-2/TRBV6-3; clone_size: once; cdr3_aa: CASSLMDGSSSYEQYF; cdr3_nt: TGTGCCAGCAGCCTAATGGACGGCTCGAGCTCCTACGAGCAGTACTTC